Described below is a single T cell receptor beta chain sequence and its context. The data are from a study of long-term antiretroviral therapy in people with HIV. The immunoSEQ assay was v3.0, run at survey level. Produced via immunoSEQ multiplex PCR; TCRdb's table is partial and in-frame only. The sample has 20,000 to 30,000 clones, around 85% seen once; the top ten hold more than 15%. The germline CDR1 and CDR2 sequences are SGHVS and FNYEAQ. Trimming stripped 1 base from V and 0 bases from J, with 6 bases between. This CDR3 has 14 amino acids. The TCR originated in a man aged 45 to 65 with HIV. Material: unsorted PBMCs, obtained 1.2 years after starting antiretroviral therapy. The rearrangement joins TRBV7-6 to TRBJ1-1; D gene ambiguous. CDR3 sequence reads: CASSLGEVNTEAFF. The CDR3 nucleotides read TGTGCCAGCAGCTTAGGAGAGGTGAACACTGAAGCTTTCTTT.